The rows below give T cell receptor beta chains drawn from one sample of a study of tumor-infiltrating lymphocytes in localized non-small cell lung cancer. Data came from immunoSEQ multiplex PCR; TCRdb stores just in-frame clones and leaves some out. The sample carries about 9,300 clones, 70% to 85% recorded once. The sequenced material came from uninvolved lung tissue not adjacent to the tumor. The receptors originated from a human donor with non-small cell lung cancer. Each CDR3 is given with its conserved first and last residue. The order of the fields is V gene, clone size, J gene, CDR3 protein. Size is omitted from some rows. Given values are once, few, many or a class for expanded clones.

TRBV2,NA,TRBJ2-2,CASSLDTGELFF
TRBV5-8,NA,TRBJ2-3,CASSLLRGSTQYF
TRBV14,NA,TRBJ2-5,CASSRTSGSSLAQYF
TRBV28,once,TRBJ2-5,CASNMGLRETQYF
TRBV28,NA,TRBJ2-1,CASSSGSGSVHNEQFF
TRBV5-1,NA,TRBJ2-7,CASSLVAGVSYEQYF
TRBV9,NA,TRBJ2-7,CASGGTGDYEQYF
TRBV6-5,NA,TRBJ2-6,CASRPGGPGANVLTF
TRBV19,once,TRBJ2-5,CASSISVNQETQYF
TRBV5-6,NA,TRBJ1-1,CASSLVRNTEAFF
TRBV28,NA,TRBJ1-2,CATPDDGQQNYGYTF
TRBV18,NA,TRBJ2-3,CASSPDSVDTQYF
TRBV7-9,NA,TRBJ2-7,CASSWGGSYEQYF
TRBV7-2,once,TRBJ2-5,CASSLVWLGLPASQYF
TRBV2,NA,TRBJ2-7,CASSGTDYEQYF